Listed here are 27 T cell receptor beta chains from one sample, sequenced in a study of CD8 T cells in Susac syndrome. Reverse transcription of roughly 0.5 to 1 ug RNA was carried out with random hexamers. A single record per CDR3 protein comes from TCRdb applying MiXCR to the immunoSEQ multiplex PCR reads. This repertoire shows about 170,000 distinct CDR3 sequences, more than 95% found once; its top ten account for 0.1% to 0.15%. The sample comprised CD4+ T cells from PBMCs. Receptors originate from a human donor with Susac syndrome.

The rearrangement joins TRBV5-1 to TRBJ2-5; a possible D gene is TRBD2 (6 bases). This CDR3 is built from 16 residues. V lost 4 bases, J lost 4 bases, and 20 bases lay in between. Germline assignment: CDR1 SGHRS and CDR2 YFSETQ. The CDR3 DNA sequence: TGCGCCAGCAGCCCGGGAGTAGCCGGGGTCGGAGAGACCCAGTACTTC. This codes for CASSPGVAGVGETQYF.

This clonotype appeared a single time. V is TRBV7-2 and J is TRBJ2-5; D is ambiguous. The ends were cut back, 7 bases at V and 4 bases at J, with 19 bases in the middle. Germline CDR1 reads SGHTA; CDR2 reads FQGNSA. The CDR3 contains 15 residues. The CDR3 DNA follows: TGTGCCAGCACCCATGGTGGCCAGGCCATAGAGACCCAGTACTTC. Its protein is CASTHGGQAIETQYF. Variable domain in full (rest from reference TRBV7-2 and TRBJ2-5): GAGVSQSPSNKVTEKGKDVELRCDPISGHTALYWYRQSLGQGLEFLIYFQGNSAPDKSGLPSDRFSAERTGGSVSTLTIQRTQQEDSAVYLCASTHGGQAIETQYFGPGTRLLVL.

The chain recombines TRBV27 with TRBJ2-7; D is possibly TRBD1 (5 bases). There are 13 residues in the CDR3. The germline gives CDR1 MNHEY, CDR2 SMNVEV (reference sequence). The V end was cut by 6 bases, the J end by 6 bases, with 15 bases between. Here the CDR3 reads CASSRTPPREQYF. The CDR3 DNA follows: TGTGCCAGCAGCCGGACACCTCCTCGCGAGCAGTACTTC.

The genes are TRBV13 and TRBJ1-3; D remains unclear. CDR1 PRHDT and CDR2 FYEKMQ come from the germline V gene (reference sequence). CDR3 length: 14 residues. V was clipped by 6 bases and J by 4 bases, with 13 bases between them. DNA of the CDR3: TGTGCCAGCAGTTCCCCCGGGAGAGGAAACACCATATATTTT. Translation gives CASSSPGRGNTIYF.

The rearrangement links TRBV12-3 or TRBV12-4 to TRBJ2-1; D remains ambiguous. The CDR3 loop spans 13 amino acids. Between the trimmed V and J ends, which lost 3 bases and 5 bases, there was a span of 8 bases. The CDR3 spells CASSLVPNNEQFF. In DNA, the CDR3 is TGTGCCAGCAGTTTGGTACCTAACAATGAGCAGTTCTTC.

This clonotype appeared once. The V and J genes are TRBV6-5 and TRBJ1-1, with unresolved D. CDR3 length: 15 amino acids. CDR1 is MNHEY and CDR2 is SVGAGI in the germline V gene. The germline V and J ends were trimmed by 5 bases and 1 base, with 14 bases remaining between them. The CDR3 reads CASSPRTVTNTEAFF. The DNA of the CDR3 is TGTGCCAGCAGTCCCCGGACGGTTACGAACACTGAAGCTTTCTTT.

This chain joins TRBV24-1 and TRBJ2-7, with TRBD2 matching 10 bases. The ends lost 5 bases at V and 0 bases at J; junction bases unmatched: 9. This CDR3 contains 17 residues. In germline, CDR1 is KGHDR, CDR2 SFDVKD. CDR3 bases: TGTGCCACCAGTGTCCTTAGCGGGGGGAAATACTCCTACGAGCAGTACGTC. The encoded protein is CATSVLSGGKYSYEQYV.

The chain joins TRBV19 to TRBJ2-5; a possible D gene is TRBD1 (6 bases). V lost 8 bases and J lost 5, with 15 bases in between. Germline-derived CDR1 and CDR2 are LNHDA and SQIVND (reference sequence). The CDR3 spans 13 residues. CDR3 sequence: CASGTGTAETQYF. CDR3 nucleotides: TGTGCCAGTGGTACAGGGACGGCGGAGACCCAGTACTTC.

The chain couples TRBV4-1 to TRBJ2-3; D not certain. Germline lookup yields CDR1 MGHRA and CDR2 YSYEKL. This CDR3 is built from 15 residues. The V gene lost 0 bases and the J gene lost 2 bases, with 9 bases spanning the gap. CDR3 bases: TGCGCCAGCAGCCAAGAATACACTGACACAGATACGCAGTATTTT. Its translation: CASSQEYTDTDTQYF.

The gene calls are TRBV4-1 and TRBJ2-7, with D unresolved. Germline V gene data show CDR1 as MGHRA and CDR2 as YSYEKL. The CDR3 is 14 amino acids. The V end was cut by 0 bases, the J end by 0 bases, with 6 bases between. The CDR3 sequence is CASSQEGSSYEQYF. CDR3 nucleotide sequence: TGCGCCAGCAGCCAAGAAGGCAGCTCCTACGAGCAGTACTTC.

The CDR3 protein is CSVGRGDSNQPQHF. DNA for the CDR3: TGCAGCGTCGGCAGGGGGGATAGCAATCAGCCCCAGCATTTT. This rearrangement joins TRBV29-1 to TRBJ1-5, with 7 bases fitting TRBD1. Looked up from germline, CDR1 is SQVTM and CDR2 is ANQGSEA. The CDR3 has 14 residues. V shed 6 bases and J 0 bases; nucleotides not matched to a gene: 5.

The chain links TRBV2 to TRBJ2-2, with TRBD2 matching 8 bases. This CDR3 has 15 amino acids. The V and J ends lost 7 bases and 3 bases, in that order; junction bases with no gene match: 7. The germline V gene encodes CDR1 SNHLY and CDR2 FYNNEI. The CDR3 DNA is TGTGCCAGCACCGCCGGGACTAGGGACACCGGGGAGCTGTTTTTT. Amino acids: CASTAGTRDTGELFF.

This clonotype is a singleton in its sample. The chain combines TRBV5-1 with TRBJ2-1, with TRBD2 matching 10 bases. Trimming took 4 bases from V and 6 from J; bases not matched to a gene: 10. Germline assignment: CDR1 SGHRS and CDR2 YFSETQ. This CDR3 is built from 16 residues. The CDR3 region is CASSATGTSERNEQFF. The CDR3 bases are TGCGCCAGCAGCGCCACCGGGACTAGCGAACGCAATGAGCAGTTCTTC.

The CDR3 spells CSVGGTDSNQPQHF. The CDR3 DNA follows: TGCAGCGTTGGGGGGACAGATAGCAATCAGCCCCAGCATTTT. The chain carries TRBV29-1 and TRBJ1-5, with 7 bases lining up with TRBD1. The CDR3 runs to 14 residues. V trimming: 4 bases; J trimming: 0 bases; junction bases outside the gene matches: 3. CDR1 is SQVTM, CDR2 ANQGSEA, per germline.

V usage is TRBV23-1 and J usage is TRBJ1-3, with unresolved D. TRBV23-1 is filed as an ORF, its function uncertain. V dropped 2 bases and J dropped 0 bases, with 11 bases sitting between them. The CDR3 is 16 residues long. As DNA, the CDR3 is TGCGCCAGCAGTCAAAGGGCAGCCAGCTCTGGAAACACCATATATTTT. Translating gives CASSQRAASSGNTIYF.

This clonotype was detected only once. V is TRBV20-1 and J is TRBJ2-3, with 11 positions matching TRBD2. Germline V gene data show CDR1 as DFQATT and CDR2 as SNEGSKA (reference sequence). V lost 4 bases to trimming and J lost 3 bases; unmatched junction nucleotides: 9. This CDR3 is 16 amino acids long. The CDR3 bases are TGCAGTGCTACCAGGGCTAGCGGGGGGAGGACAGATACGCAGTATTTT. Amino acid sequence: CSATRASGGRTDTQYF.

The rearrangement links TRBV20-1 to TRBJ2-3; 9 nucleotides match TRBD1. There are 14 residues in the CDR3. J gave up 3 bases and V 5 bases, and 6 bases lay outside the gene matches. Germline CDR1 DFQATT, CDR2 SNEGSKA (reference sequence). The CDR3 DNA sequence: TGCAGTGCTCCCGGGACAGGGAGGACAGATACGCAGTATTTT. This codes for CSAPGTGRTDTQYF.

The chain couples TRBV20-1 to TRBJ2-7, with 7 bases matching TRBD2. Germline V gene lookup returns CDR1 DFQATT and CDR2 SNEGSKA (reference sequence). V lost 2 bases to trimming and J lost 2 bases; unmatched junction nucleotides: 3. CDR3 size: 13 residues. CDR3 sequence (DNA): TGCAGTGCTAGACCTGGGACTACCTACGAGCAGTACTTC. As protein: CSARPGTTYEQYF.

The chain joins TRBV15 to TRBJ1-5; 8 bases fit TRBD1. From germline, CDR1 is LNHNV and CDR2 YYDKDF (reference sequence). Unmatched junction bases numbered 8, after V lost 8 bases and J lost 5 bases. The CDR3 is 14 residues long. The CDR3 loop reads CATGDRGYDQPQHF. Here the CDR3 DNA reads TGTGCCACCGGAGACAGGGGTTACGATCAGCCCCAGCATTTT. The complete variable domain, with remaining parts taken from reference TRBV15 and TRBJ1-5, reads DAMVIQNPRYQVTQFGKPVTLSCSQTLNHNVMYWYQQKSSQAPKLLFHYYDKDFNNEADTPDNFQSRRPNTSFCFLDIRSPGLGDTAMYLCATGDRGYDQPQHFGDGTRLSIL.

The rearrangement links TRBV7-9 to TRBJ2-7; D not certain. V was cut by 5 bases and J by 2 bases, with 10 bases left in between. The CDR3 loop spans 13 amino acids. Germline CDR1 SEHNR, CDR2 FQNEAQ (reference sequence). The CDR3 sequence: CASSPLVTYEQYF. In DNA form, the CDR3 reads TGTGCCAGCAGCCCCCTGGTAACCTACGAGCAGTACTTC.

V gene TRBV5-6 combines with J gene TRBJ2-7; TRBD1 agrees at 7 bases. V dropped 5 bases and J dropped 5; count of bases not matched to a gene: 10. CDR1 is SGHDT and CDR2 is YYEEEE in the germline V gene. CDR3 length: 14 amino acids. CDR3 nucleotides: TGTGCCAGCAGTGAGACAGGGAGACGAAACGAGCAGTACGTC. It yields the protein CASSETGRRNEQYV.

V gene TRBV5-1 combines with J gene TRBJ2-7; 9 bases align to TRBD2. Germline CDR1 reads SGHRS; CDR2 reads YFSETQ. The CDR3 is 15 residues long. J was trimmed by 0 bases and V by 3 bases; bases with no gene match: 4. CDR3 amino acids: CASSSSGASSYEQYF. The CDR3 DNA reads as TGCGCCAGCAGCTCTAGCGGGGCGAGCTCCTACGAGCAGTACTTC.

J is TRBJ2-7 and V is TRBV5-6; the match to TRBD1 covers 8 bases. The CDR3 length is 14 residues. Unmatched junction bases numbered 10, after V lost 6 bases and J lost 5 bases. Germline V gene sequence: CDR1 SGHDT, CDR2 YYEEEE. The DNA of the CDR3 is TGTGCCAGCACCGATATCAGGGGGCGAGACGAGCAGTACGTC. Encoded protein: CASTDIRGRDEQYV.

V is TRBV9 and J is TRBJ2-5; 9 positions match TRBD2. CDR3 length equals 16 residues. V lost 3 bases and J lost 2; bases outside the gene matches: 8. Germline V lookup: CDR1 SGDLS, CDR2 YYNGEE. DNA of the CDR3: TGTGCCAGCAGCGGGGTGACTAGCGGCTTGCAAGAGACCCAGTACTTC. The encoded protein is CASSGVTSGLQETQYF.

The chain couples TRBV7-2 to TRBJ2-3, with D perhaps TRBD2 (7 bases). V was shortened by 5 bases and J by 4 bases, with 19 bases between the two germline ends. This CDR3 has 16 amino acids. Germline CDR1 and CDR2: SGHTA and FQGNSA. The CDR3 DNA follows: TGTGCCAGCAGCCAACTAGAGAGGGGGGGCGCAGATACGCAGTATTTT. Protein product: CASSQLERGGADTQYF.

V gene TRBV20-1 combines with J gene TRBJ2-1, with a weak D call TRBD2 (6 bases). This CDR3 is built from 14 residues. V was pared by 4 bases and J by 4 bases, with 14 bases between. CDR1 is DFQATT, CDR2 SNEGSKA, per germline (reference sequence). Here the CDR3 DNA reads TGCAGTGCTACCAGCGAACGGGGGTACAATGAGCAGTTCTTC. Encoded protein: CSATSERGYNEQFF.

This chain links TRBV2 with TRBJ1-2; D is unclear. V gave up 2 bases and J gave up 0 bases, with 7 bases separating them. The germline CDR1 and CDR2 sequences are SNHLY and FYNNEI. This CDR3 is built from 14 residues. CDR3 residues: CASSESHPNYGYTF. In nucleotides, the CDR3 is TGTGCCAGCAGTGAATCCCACCCTAACTATGGCTACACCTTC.